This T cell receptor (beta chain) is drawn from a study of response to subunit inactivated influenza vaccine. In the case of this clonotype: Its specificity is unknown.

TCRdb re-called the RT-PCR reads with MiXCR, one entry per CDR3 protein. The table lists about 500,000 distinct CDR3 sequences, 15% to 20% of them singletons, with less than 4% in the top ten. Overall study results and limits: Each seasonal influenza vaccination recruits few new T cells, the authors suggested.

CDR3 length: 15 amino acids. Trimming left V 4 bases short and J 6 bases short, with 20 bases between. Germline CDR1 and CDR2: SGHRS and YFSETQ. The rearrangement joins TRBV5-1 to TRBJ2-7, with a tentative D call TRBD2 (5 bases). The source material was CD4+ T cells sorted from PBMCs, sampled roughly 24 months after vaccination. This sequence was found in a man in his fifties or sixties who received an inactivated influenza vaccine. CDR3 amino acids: CASSTAPGWQGEQYF. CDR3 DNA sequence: TGCGCCAGCAGCACCGCCCCGGGGTGGCAAGGCGAGCAGTACTTC.